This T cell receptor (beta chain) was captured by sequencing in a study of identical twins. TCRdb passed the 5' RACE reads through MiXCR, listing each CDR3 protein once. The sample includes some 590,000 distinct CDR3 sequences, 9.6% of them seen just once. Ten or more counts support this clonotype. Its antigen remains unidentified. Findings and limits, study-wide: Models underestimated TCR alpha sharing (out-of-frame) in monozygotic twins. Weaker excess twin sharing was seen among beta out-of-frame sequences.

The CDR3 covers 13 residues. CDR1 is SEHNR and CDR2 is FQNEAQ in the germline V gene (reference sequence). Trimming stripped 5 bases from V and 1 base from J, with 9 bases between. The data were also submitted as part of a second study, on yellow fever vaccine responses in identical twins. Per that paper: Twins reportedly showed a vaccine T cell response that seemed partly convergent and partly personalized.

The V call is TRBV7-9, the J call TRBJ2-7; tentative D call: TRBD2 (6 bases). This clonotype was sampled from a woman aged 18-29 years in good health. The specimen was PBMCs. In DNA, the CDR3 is TGTGCCAGCAGCGCCGGGGGATCCTACGAGCAGTACTTC. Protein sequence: CASSAGGSYEQYF.